The rows below give T cell receptor beta chains drawn from one sample of a study of T cells in localized non-small cell lung cancer. The table came from immunoSEQ multiplex PCR; TCRdb's copy has only in-frame clones and leaves some out. Found here are about 48,000 clones, 77% of them singletons; the top ten hold around 17%. Sequenced here: peripheral blood, sampled before any cancer treatment. All receptors come from a man aged 40-75 years with stage I squamous cell lung carcinoma. Each CDR3 is given with its conserved first and last residue. Fields, in order: D gene, V gene, J gene, clone size, CDR3 protein, CDR3 DNA. D genes are given only for firm matches. The size entry is marked missing in some rows and otherwise reads once, few, many or a size class.

D: -; V: TRBV27; J: TRBJ2-7; size: -; CDR3: CASSRGTAGVYEQYF; DNA: TGTGCCAGCAGCCGAGGGACAGCGGGGGTCTACGAGCAGTACTTC
D: -; V: TRBV19; J: TRBJ2-7; size: -; CDR3: CASSMTASYEQYF; DNA: TGTGCCAGTAGTATGACAGCCTCCTACGAGCAGTACTTC
D: -; V: TRBV7-2; J: TRBJ1-1; size: -; CDR3: CASSLWGLTSGSRDTEAFF; DNA: TGTGCCAGCAGCTTATGGGGGTTGACATCGGGGTCGAGGGACACTGAAGCTTTCTTT
D: -; V: TRBV11-3; J: TRBJ2-5; size: -; CDR3: CASSLVPSETQYF; DNA: TGTGCCAGCAGCCTGGTCCCGTCGGAGACCCAGTACTTC
D: -; V: TRBV28; J: TRBJ2-4; size: -; CDR3: CASSPVTGNTGIKNIQYF; DNA: TGTGCCAGCAGTCCAGTCACAGGGAACACGGGAATCAAAAACATTCAGTACTTC
D: -; V: TRBV19; J: TRBJ1-6; size: -; CDR3: CATAGTYYSPLHF; DNA: TGTGCCACAGCCGGGACATATTATTCACCCCTCCACTTT
D: -; V: TRBV15; J: TRBJ1-3; size: once; CDR3: CATSRDPPSVISGNTIYF; DNA: TGTGCCACCAGCAGAGATCCCCCATCAGTCATCTCTGGAAACACCATATATTTT
D: TRBD1; V: TRBV7-3; J: TRBJ2-6; size: -; CDR3: CATDRTGGSGANVLTF; DNA: TGTGCCACAGATAGGACAGGGGGCTCGGGGGCCAACGTCCTGACTTTC
D: -; V: TRBV19; J: TRBJ1-5; size: -; CDR3: CASSIVRGYGNQPQHF; DNA: TGTGCCAGTAGTATCGTCCGGGGGTACGGCAATCAGCCCCAGCATTTT
D: TRBD1; V: TRBV14; J: TRBJ2-1; size: -; CDR3: CASSQVNRGSYNEQFF; DNA: TGTGCCAGCAGCCAAGTGAACAGGGGCTCCTACAATGAGCAGTTCTTC
D: TRBD1; V: TRBV5-6; J: TRBJ2-7; size: -; CDR3: CASSLGQGDEQYF; DNA: TGTGCCAGCAGCTTGGGACAGGGGGACGAGCAGTACTTC
D: TRBD1; V: TRBV27; J: TRBJ1-5; size: -; CDR3: CASSRTGYNQPQHF; DNA: TGTGCCAGCAGCCGGACAGGGTACAATCAGCCCCAGCATTTT
D: -; V: TRBV9; J: TRBJ1-6; size: -; CDR3: CASSGRGGAPLHF; DNA: TGTGCCAGCAGCGGGAGGGGGGGGGCACCCCTCCACTTT
D: -; V: TRBV2; J: TRBJ2-5; size: -; CDR3: CASRGPEGQETQYF; DNA: TGTGCCAGCAGGGGCCCCGAGGGGCAAGAGACCCAGTACTTC
D: -; V: TRBV6-5; J: TRBJ2-5; size: -; CDR3: CASSYGMAAQETQYF; DNA: TGTGCCAGCAGTTACGGGATGGCAGCCCAAGAGACCCAGTACTTC
D: -; V: TRBV7-9; J: TRBJ2-5; size: -; CDR3: CASSLKETQYF; DNA: TGTGCCAGCAGCTTAAAAGAGACCCAGTACTTC
D: -; V: TRBV4-3; J: TRBJ1-4; size: -; CDR3: CASSQAEVANGEKLFF; DNA: TGCGCCAGCAGCCAAGCCGAGGTGGCCAACGGTGAAAAACTGTTTTTT
D: TRBD2; V: TRBV27; J: TRBJ2-3; size: -; CDR3: CASSSESGDSTDTQYF; DNA: TGTGCCAGCAGTTCAGAAAGCGGGGACAGCACAGATACGCAGTATTTT
D: TRBD1; V: TRBV30; J: TRBJ1-2; size: -; CDR3: CASRTGKGYTF; DNA: TGTGCCTCCAGGACAGGGAAGGGCTACACCTTC
D: -; V: TRBV7-2; J: TRBJ2-7; size: -; CDR3: CASSFTVKDEQYF; DNA: TGTGCCAGCAGCTTTACGGTGAAGGACGAGCAGTACTTC
D: -; V: TRBV10-1; J: TRBJ2-7; size: -; CDR3: CASSYFQGYCYEQYF; DNA: TGCGCCAGCAGTTACTTCCAAGGGTATTGTTACGAGCAGTACTTC
D: TRBD2; V: TRBV7-2; J: TRBJ2-7; size: few; CDR3: CASSSSGYEQYF; DNA: TGTGCCAGCAGCTCTAGCGGCTACGAGCAGTACTTC
D: TRBD1; V: TRBV6-1; J: TRBJ2-6; size: -; CDR3: CASKDRGSGANVLTF; DNA: TGTGCCAGCAAGGACAGGGGTTCTGGGGCCAACGTCCTGACTTTC
D: -; V: TRBV18; J: TRBJ1-1; size: -; CDR3: CASSPTGPGESTEAFF; DNA: TGTGCCAGCTCACCAACAGGCCCGGGTGAGAGCACTGAAGCTTTCTTT
D: TRBD1; V: TRBV6-5; J: TRBJ1-5; size: few; CDR3: CAAGQGTHQPQHF; DNA: TGTGCCGCCGGACAGGGGACTCATCAGCCCCAGCATTTT
D: TRBD1; V: TRBV4-1; J: TRBJ1-5; size: -; CDR3: CASSQVGGQGANQPQHF; DNA: TGCGCCAGCAGCCAAGTGGGGGGACAGGGGGCCAATCAGCCCCAGCATTTT
D: -; V: TRBV6-1; J: TRBJ2-7; size: few; CDR3: CASSEESRRGDKYF; DNA: TGTGCCAGCAGTGAAGAATCGCGCCGGGGAGACAAGTACTTC
D: TRBD1; V: TRBV7-9; J: TRBJ1-2; size: -; CDR3: CASSGTGIPANYGYTF; DNA: TGTGCCAGCAGCGGGACAGGGATTCCGGCTAACTATGGCTACACCTTC
D: -; V: TRBV29-1; J: TRBJ1-2; size: -; CDR3: CSDPRELGGYTF; DNA: TGCAGCGACCCCAGGGAACTAGGGGGCTACACCTTC
D: -; V: TRBV7-3; J: TRBJ2-7; size: few; CDR3: CASSLVARGEQYF; DNA: TGTGCCAGCAGCTTAGTGGCTCGGGGCGAGCAGTACTTC
D: -; V: TRBV7-3; J: TRBJ2-1; size: once; CDR3: CASSLTGDEQFF; DNA: TGTGCCAGCAGCTTAACGGGGGATGAGCAGTTCTTC
D: -; V: TRBV1; J: TRBJ2-7; size: -; CDR3: CTSSQGQEISYEQYF; DNA: TGCACCAGCAGCCAAGGGCAGGAGATTTCCTACGAGCAGTACTTC
D: TRBD1; V: TRBV19; J: TRBJ1-2; size: few; CDR3: CAIQDRARSYGYTF; DNA: TGTGCCATACAGGACAGGGCCCGCTCCTATGGCTACACCTTC
D: -; V: TRBV21-1; J: TRBJ2-3; size: -; CDR3: CASTRGQRSPTDTQYF; DNA: TGTGCCAGCACCCGAGGCCAGCGGAGCCCCACAGATACGCAGTATTTT
D: -; V: TRBV30; J: TRBJ1-2; size: -; CDR3: CAWSVDWGSIYGYTF; DNA: TGTGCCTGGAGTGTAGATTGGGGTTCAATCTATGGCTACACCTTC
D: -; V: TRBV2; J: TRBJ2-7; size: few; CDR3: CASSEDGGETDKQYF; DNA: TGTGCCAGCAGTGAAGACGGCGGGGAAACCGATAAGCAGTACTTC
D: -; V: TRBV7-2; J: TRBJ2-4; size: -; CDR3: CASSPRRTELAKNIQYF; DNA: TGTGCCAGCAGCCCACGCAGGACCGAACTAGCCAAAAACATTCAGTACTTC
D: TRBD2; V: TRBV5-1; J: TRBJ2-1; size: -; CDR3: CASSLWGGSYNEQFF; DNA: TGCGCCAGCAGCTTGTGGGGGGGATCCTACAATGAGCAGTTCTTC
D: -; V: TRBV2; J: TRBJ1-1; size: -; CDR3: CASSERGGNTEAFF; DNA: TGTGCCAGCAGTGAAAGGGGAGGAAACACTGAAGCTTTCTTT
D: TRBD2; V: TRBV7-9; J: TRBJ2-3; size: -; CDR3: CASTRREGTQYF; DNA: TGTGCCAGCACTCGCCGGGAGGGGACGCAGTATTTT
D: -; V: TRBV9; J: TRBJ2-5; size: -; CDR3: CASSAQGGETQYF; DNA: TGTGCCAGCAGCGCACAGGGCGGTGAGACCCAGTACTTC
D: -; V: TRBV5-1; J: TRBJ1-2; size: -; CDR3: CASSFSEGGYGYTF; DNA: TGCGCCAGCAGCTTCAGTGAAGGGGGCTATGGCTACACCTTC
D: -; V: TRBV5-5; J: TRBJ1-2; size: few; CDR3: CASSYRVGPGYGYTF; DNA: TGTGCCAGCAGCTATCGTGTGGGGCCCGGCTATGGCTACACCTTC
D: TRBD2; V: TRBV6-5; J: TRBJ2-7; size: -; CDR3: CASSYSGLASEQYF; DNA: TGTGCCAGCAGTTACTCGGGACTAGCGAGCGAGCAGTACTTC
D: -; V: TRBV5-6; J: TRBJ2-1; size: -; CDR3: CASSLQLAYNEQFF; DNA: TGTGCCAGCAGCTTGCAATTGGCCTACAATGAGCAGTTCTTC
D: TRBD1; V: TRBV6-5; J: TRBJ1-2; size: few; CDR3: CASRTGSTGYTF; DNA: TGTGCCAGCAGGACAGGGTCCACGGGCTACACCTTC
D: -; V: TRBV28; J: TRBJ1-6; size: -; CDR3: CASSSEINSPLHF; DNA: TGTGCCAGCAGTTCGGAGATTAATTCACCCCTCCACTTT
D: TRBD1; V: TRBV19; J: TRBJ1-2; size: -; CDR3: CASNLNRDRPHYTF; DNA: TGTGCCAGTAACCTTAACCGGGACAGGCCCCACTACACCTTC
D: TRBD1; V: TRBV4-1; J: TRBJ2-5; size: -; CDR3: CASSQVVGQGAWETQYF; DNA: TGCGCCAGCAGCCAAGTGGTCGGACAGGGGGCATGGGAGACCCAGTACTTC
D: TRBD1; V: TRBV28; J: TRBJ2-7; size: -; CDR3: CASSSTGYQQYF; DNA: TGTGCCAGCAGTTCGACAGGGTACCAGCAGTACTTC
D: -; V: TRBV5-6; J: TRBJ2-2; size: once; CDR3: CASSRLSGHTGELFF; DNA: TGTGCCAGCAGCCGATTGTCCGGGCACACCGGGGAGCTGTTTTTT
D: -; V: TRBV6-6; J: TRBJ1-2; size: -; CDR3: CASSYSEGHYGYTF; DNA: TGTGCCAGCAGTTACTCGGAGGGCCACTATGGCTACACCTTC
D: -; V: TRBV5-1; J: TRBJ1-4; size: -; CDR3: CASSLGGQGHEKLFF; DNA: TGCGCCAGCAGCTTGGGAGGGCAGGGACATGAAAAACTGTTTTTT
D: -; V: TRBV5-5; J: TRBJ1-5; size: few; CDR3: CASSTAPNQPQHF; DNA: TGTGCCAGCAGTACAGCGCCAAATCAGCCCCAGCATTTT